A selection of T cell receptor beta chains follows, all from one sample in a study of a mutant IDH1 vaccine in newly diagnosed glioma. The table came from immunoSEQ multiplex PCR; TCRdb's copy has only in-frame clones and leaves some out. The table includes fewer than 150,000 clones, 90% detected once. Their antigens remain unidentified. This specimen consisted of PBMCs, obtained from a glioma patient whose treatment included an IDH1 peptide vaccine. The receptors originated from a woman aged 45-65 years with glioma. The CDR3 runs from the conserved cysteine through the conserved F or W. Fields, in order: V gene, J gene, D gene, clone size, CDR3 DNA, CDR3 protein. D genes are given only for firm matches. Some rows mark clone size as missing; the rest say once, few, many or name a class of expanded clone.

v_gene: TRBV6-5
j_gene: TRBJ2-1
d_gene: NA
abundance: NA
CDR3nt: TGTGCCAGCAGTCTAAGACTGCGACGCTACAATGAGCAGTTCTTC
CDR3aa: CASSLRLRRYNEQFF

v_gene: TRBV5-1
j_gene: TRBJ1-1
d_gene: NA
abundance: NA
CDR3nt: TGCGCCAGCAGTCAACCGAACACTGAAGCTTTCTTT
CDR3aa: CASSQPNTEAFF

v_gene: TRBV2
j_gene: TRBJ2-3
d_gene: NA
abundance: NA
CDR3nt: TGTGCCAGCAGTTCTACCGACCGCACAGATACGCAGTATTTT
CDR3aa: CASSSTDRTDTQYF

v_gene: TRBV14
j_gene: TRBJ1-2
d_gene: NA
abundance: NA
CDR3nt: TGTGCCAGCAGCCAAGATCGGAAAGGGCGTGAGGGCTACACCTTC
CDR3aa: CASSQDRKGREGYTF

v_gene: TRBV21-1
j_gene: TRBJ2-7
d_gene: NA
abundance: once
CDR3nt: TGTGCCAGCAGCAGATCTAACGAGCAGTACTTC
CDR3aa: CASSRSNEQYF

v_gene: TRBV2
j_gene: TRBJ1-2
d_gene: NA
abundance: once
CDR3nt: TGTGCCAGCGCACCGGAGGACTATGGCTACACCTTC
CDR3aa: CASAPEDYGYTF

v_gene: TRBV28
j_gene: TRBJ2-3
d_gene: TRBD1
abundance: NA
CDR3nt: TGTGCCAGCAGTCTGGGACAGGGGCCCACAGATACGCAGTATTTT
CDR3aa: CASSLGQGPTDTQYF

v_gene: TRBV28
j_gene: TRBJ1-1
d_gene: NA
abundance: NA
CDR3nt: TGTGCCAGCAGGTTCTATTCTGAAGCTTTCTTT
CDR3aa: CASRFYSEAFF

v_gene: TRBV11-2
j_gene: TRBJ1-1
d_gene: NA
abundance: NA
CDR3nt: TGTGCCAGCAGCTTCCGGGGTGTACTGAACACTGAAGCTTTCTTT
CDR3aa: CASSFRGVLNTEAFF

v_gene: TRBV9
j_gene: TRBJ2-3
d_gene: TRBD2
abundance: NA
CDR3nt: TGTGCCAGCAGCCCTCCGCCGGGACTAGCGGGAATAGATACGCAGTATTTT
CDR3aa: CASSPPPGLAGIDTQYF

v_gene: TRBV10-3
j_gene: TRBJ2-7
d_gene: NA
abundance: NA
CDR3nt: TGTGCCATCAGTGAGTTGCCCAACGAGCAGTACTTC
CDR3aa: CAISELPNEQYF

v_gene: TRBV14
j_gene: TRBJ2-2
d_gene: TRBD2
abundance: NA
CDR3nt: TGTGCCAGCAGCCCCCCACTAGCGGGAGGCTCCACCGGGGAGCTGTTTTTT
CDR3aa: CASSPPLAGGSTGELFF

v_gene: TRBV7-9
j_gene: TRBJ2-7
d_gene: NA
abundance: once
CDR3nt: TGTGCCAGCAGCTTAGGGGTCGGCTCCTACGAGCAGTACTTC
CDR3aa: CASSLGVGSYEQYF

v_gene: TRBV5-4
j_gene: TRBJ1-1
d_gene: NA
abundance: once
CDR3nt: TGTGCCAGCAGCTTGGCCGGGAGTATGAACACTGAAGCTTTCTTT
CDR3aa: CASSLAGSMNTEAFF

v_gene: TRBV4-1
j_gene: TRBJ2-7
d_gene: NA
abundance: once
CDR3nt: TGCGCCAGCAGCCAAGCCGGGACGGTGACCTACGAGCAGTACTTC
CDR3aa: CASSQAGTVTYEQYF

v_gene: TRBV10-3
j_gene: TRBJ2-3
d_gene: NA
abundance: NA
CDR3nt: TGTGCCATCAGGGGACTGGGCACAGATACGCAGTATTTT
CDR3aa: CAIRGLGTDTQYF

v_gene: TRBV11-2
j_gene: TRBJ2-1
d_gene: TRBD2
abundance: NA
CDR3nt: TGTGCCAGCAGCTTAAAAACCCTACTAGCGGGCCCCTACAATGAGCAGTTCTTC
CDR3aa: CASSLKTLLAGPYNEQFF

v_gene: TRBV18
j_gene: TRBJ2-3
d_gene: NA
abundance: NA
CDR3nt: TGTGCCAGCTCACCAAGCGAACAGGCCACAGATACGCAGTATTTT
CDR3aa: CASSPSEQATDTQYF

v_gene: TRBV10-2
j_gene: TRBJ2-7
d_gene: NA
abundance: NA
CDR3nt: TGCGCCAGCAGTGACAGGGGGATAGCGGGATGGTACGAGCAGTACTTC
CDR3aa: CASSDRGIAGWYEQYF

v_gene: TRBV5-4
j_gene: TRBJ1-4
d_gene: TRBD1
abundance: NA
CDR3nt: TGTGCCAGCAGCTTGGGAGGTTGGGACAGGCCTATAGAAAAACTGTTTTTT
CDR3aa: CASSLGGWDRPIEKLFF

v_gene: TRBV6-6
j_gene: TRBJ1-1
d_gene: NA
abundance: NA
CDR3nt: TGTGCCAGCAGTTACTCTATCCAACACACTGAAGCTTTCTTT
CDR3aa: CASSYSIQHTEAFF

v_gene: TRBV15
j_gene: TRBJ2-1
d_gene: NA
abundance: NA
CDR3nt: TGTGCCACCAGCAGAGGAAGCTCCTACAATGAGCAGTTCTTC
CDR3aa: CATSRGSSYNEQFF

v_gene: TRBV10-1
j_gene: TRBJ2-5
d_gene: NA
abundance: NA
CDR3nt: TGCGCCAGCAGTGAGTCGAGGGGTAGCCGAGAGACCCAGTACTTC
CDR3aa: CASSESRGSRETQYF

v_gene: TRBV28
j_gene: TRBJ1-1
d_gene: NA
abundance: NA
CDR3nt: TGTGCCAGCAGTACTGGGACGGGTGGGGCTTTCTTT
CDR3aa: CASSTGTGGAFF

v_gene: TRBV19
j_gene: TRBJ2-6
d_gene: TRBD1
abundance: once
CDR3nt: TGTGCCAGTAGTATCTTAGGGACAGGGGGCCCCGGGGCCAACGTCCTGACTTTC
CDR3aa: CASSILGTGGPGANVLTF

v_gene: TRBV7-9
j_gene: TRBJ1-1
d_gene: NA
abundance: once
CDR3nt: TGTGCCAGCACCCCGGGTCACAGGGCCTCACGGACGGTGAAAGCTTTCTTT
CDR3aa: CASTPGHRASRTVKAFF

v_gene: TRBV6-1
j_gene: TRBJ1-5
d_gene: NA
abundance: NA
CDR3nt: TGTGCCAGCAGCGCGGCAGGGAACAATCAGCCCCAGCATTTT
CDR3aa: CASSAAGNNQPQHF

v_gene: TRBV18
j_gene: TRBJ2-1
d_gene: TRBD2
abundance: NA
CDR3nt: TGTGCCAGCTCACCGGGACTAGCGGCTACTGGGAATGAGCAGTTCTTC
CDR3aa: CASSPGLAATGNEQFF

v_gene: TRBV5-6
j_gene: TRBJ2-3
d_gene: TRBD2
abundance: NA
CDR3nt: TGTGCCAGCAGCTCGGAGGTAGCGGGAGGAACAGATACGCAGTATTTT
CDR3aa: CASSSEVAGGTDTQYF

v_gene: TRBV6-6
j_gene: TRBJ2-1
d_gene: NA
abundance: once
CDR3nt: TGTGCCAGCAGCCCCCTTTCACACAGGGACAATGAGCAGTTCTTC
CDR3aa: CASSPLSHRDNEQFF

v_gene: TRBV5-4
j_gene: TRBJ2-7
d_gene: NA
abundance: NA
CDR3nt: TGTGCCAGCAGCTTGGTTAGGGACGGATCCTACGAGCAGTACTTC
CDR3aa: CASSLVRDGSYEQYF

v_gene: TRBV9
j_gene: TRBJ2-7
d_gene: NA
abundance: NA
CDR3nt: TGTGCCAGCAGCCTAACCTGGCAGACCTACGAGCAGTACTTC
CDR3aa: CASSLTWQTYEQYF

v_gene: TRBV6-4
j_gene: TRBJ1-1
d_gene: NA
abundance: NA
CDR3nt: TGTGCCAGCAGTGACTCGATGGGATCTGAAGCTTTCTTT
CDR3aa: CASSDSMGSEAFF

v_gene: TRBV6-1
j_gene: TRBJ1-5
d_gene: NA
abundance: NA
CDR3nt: TGTGCCAGCAGTACTCAATACGATCAGCCCCAGCATTTT
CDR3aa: CASSTQYDQPQHF

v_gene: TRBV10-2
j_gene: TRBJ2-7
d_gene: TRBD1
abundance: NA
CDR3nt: TGCGCCAGCAGTGAGTTCGGGACAGGGAGCTCCTACGAGCAGTACTTC
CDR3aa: CASSEFGTGSSYEQYF